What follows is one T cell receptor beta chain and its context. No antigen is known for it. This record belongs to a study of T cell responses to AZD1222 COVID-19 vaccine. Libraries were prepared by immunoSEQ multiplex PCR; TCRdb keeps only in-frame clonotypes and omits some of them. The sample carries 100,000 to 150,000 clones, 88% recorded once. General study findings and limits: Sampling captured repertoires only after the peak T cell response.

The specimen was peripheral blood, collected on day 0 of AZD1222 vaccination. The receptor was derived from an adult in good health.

DNA of the CDR3: TGTGCCAGCAGCTCAATTGGCCACACTGAAGCTTTCTTT. It translates to CASSSIGHTEAFF. This sequence joins TRBV7-9 and TRBJ1-1; no firm D call. V gave up 4 bases and J gave up 3 bases, with 9 bases separating them. Germline values: CDR1 SEHNR, CDR2 FQNEAQ (reference sequence). This CDR3 has 13 residues.